The 2 T cell receptor beta chains given below trace back to one sample, sequenced in a study of OX40 agonist ivuxolimab in advanced cancers. TCRdb's table, derived via immunoSEQ multiplex PCR, lists solely in-frame clones and lacks some. This table has roughly 86,000 clones, around nine tenths appearing once. The sequencing here drew on CD4+ or CD8+ T cells sorted from blood, taken in a trial of the OX40 agonist ivuxolimab. The receptors shown here come from an adult with an advanced solid tumor such as melanoma, head and neck, liver or kidney cancer.

This clone was counted ten times or more. This chain joins TRBV7-2 and TRBJ1-5; D is undetermined. CDR1 SGHTA and CDR2 FQGNSA come from the germline V gene. V lost 3 bases, J lost 3 bases, and 9 bases lay in between. This CDR3 spans 14 amino acids. The CDR3 DNA follows: TGTGCCAGCAGCTTGATTGGGAACAATCAGCCCCAGCATTTT. It yields the protein CASSLIGNNQPQHF.

The chain links TRBV9 to TRBJ2-2, with D unclear. CDR3 length equals 14 residues. Trimming shortened V by 1 base and J by 4 bases, and 8 bases separated the two germline ends. CDR1 is SGDLS and CDR2 is YYNGEE in the germline V gene. CDR3 amino acids: CASSVTVITGELFF. CDR3 in DNA: TGTGCCAGCAGCGTAACTGTGATCACCGGGGAGCTGTTTTTT. Full variable domain (rest looked up from reference TRBV9 and TRBJ2-2): DSGVTQTPKHLITATGQRVTLRCSPRSGDLSVYWYQQSLDQGLQFLIQYYNGEERAKGNILERFSAQQFPDLHSELNLSSLELGDSALYFCASSVTVITGELFFGEGSRLTVL.